This T cell receptor (beta chain) was sequenced for a study of blood T cell repertoires in COVID-19 (dated by TCRdb to 2018 to 2021). Notes on the research overall: The collaborator samples originated in the United States, Italy and Spain and spanned the acute and convalescent phases of COVID-19. Subjects who had been exposed to COVID-19, were actively infected with it, or had recovered from it provided the deeply sampled blood TCRbeta repertoires that made up the dataset. A freely available public database, intended as a resource for researchers studying the immune response to SARS-CoV-2, is where the repertoires were released. Sample metadata almost always included a de-identified subject ID, COVID-19 status, age in years and sex. HLA class I and class II types, where available, came from metadata supplied by the sample provider rather than from assay-based typing. The material from the prospective study consisted of cDNA or gDNA derived from T cells, B-cell-depleted T cells, or PBMCs. The samples were drawn from the first 160 participants of the ongoing ImmuneRACE study and from over 950 subjects provided by 6 global collaborators. The investigation overall reported the following: Clinical and demographic metadata were provided uncurated, with the amount varying by source and participant.

The cysteine opens and the phenylalanine closes a CDR3 of 13 amino acids. Kept here is only the CDR3 DNA, which spans 39 bases and is read in frame from base 1. CDR1 and CDR2, looked up from the germline V gene, are SGHNT and YENEEA. V and J are trimmed by 4 bases and 2 bases, and the gene matches miss 1 base of the junction. The collaborating institutions used their own protocols to collect whole blood in K2EDTA tubes. For TCRbeta analysis, collaborators shipped samples in one of three forms: frozen whole blood, isolated PBMCs, or DNA extracted from either of those sample types. TCRbeta CDR3 regions were amplified from genomic DNA by means of the immunoSEQ Assay, a bias-controlled multiplex PCR. In the original analysis: The number of nucleated cells in each sample was estimated by amplification of reference gene primers within the assay. To quantify the absolute abundance of each unique TCRbeta CDR3 rearrangement, sequence reads were collapsed and filtered. For each sample, productive Simpson clonality was calculated by taking the square root of Simpson's diversity index across productive rearrangements. What TCRdb holds here is the immuneACCESS table cut down to in-frame rearrangements. Part of the clones is not present; checked against another copy, under half of the missing clones reflect an unresolved V gene, and the others are unexplained. That table supplies the V and J calls and clone size; D and trimming were determined from the DNA. The sample table records about 120,000 clones; roughly 80% of these occur just once. 16% of the sample belongs to the ten largest clones.

In regard to this clone: The target of this receptor is not known. Qualities for individual bases were not recorded, and no much larger clone is one base off.

The sequence is built from TRBV11-3 and TRBJ1-1, and 7 bases in between align with TRBD1. Sequenced: peripheral blood. The sequence was obtained from a woman in her sixties with acute or convalescent COVID-19. The bases are TGTGCCAGCAGCTGGGACAGAAACACTGAAGCTTTCTTT. The encoded protein is CASSWDRNTEAFF. With the rest looked up from the reference TRBV11-3 and TRBJ1-1 genes rather than sequenced, the full variable domain is EAGVVQSPRYKIIEKKQPVAFWCNPISGHNTLYWYLQNLGQGPELLIRYENEEAVDDSQLPKDRFSAERLKGVDSTLKIQPAELGDSAVYLCASSWDRNTEAFFGQGTRLTVV.